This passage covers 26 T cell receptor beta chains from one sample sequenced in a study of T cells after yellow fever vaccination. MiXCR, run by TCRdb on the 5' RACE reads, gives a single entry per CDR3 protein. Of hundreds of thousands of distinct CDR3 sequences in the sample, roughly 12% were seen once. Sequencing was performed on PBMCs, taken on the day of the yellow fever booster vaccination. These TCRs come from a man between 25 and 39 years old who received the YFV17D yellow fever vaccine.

CDR3 DNA: TGTGCCTGGAGTACGGGGGCGAACACCGGGGAGCTGTTTTTT. It yields the protein CAWSTGANTGELFF. The chain combines TRBV30 with TRBJ2-2; a possible D gene is TRBD2 (6 bases). Trimming removed 2 bases from V and 0 bases from J, with 7 bases in between. Germline CDR1 is GTSNPN and CDR2 is SVGIG (reference sequence). The CDR3 runs 14 residues.

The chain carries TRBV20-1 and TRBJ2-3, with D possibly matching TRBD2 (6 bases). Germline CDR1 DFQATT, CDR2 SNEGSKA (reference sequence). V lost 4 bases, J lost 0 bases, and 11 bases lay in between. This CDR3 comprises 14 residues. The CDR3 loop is CSANSGSSTDTQYF. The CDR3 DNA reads TGCAGTGCTAATAGCGGTAGTAGCACAGATACGCAGTATTTT.

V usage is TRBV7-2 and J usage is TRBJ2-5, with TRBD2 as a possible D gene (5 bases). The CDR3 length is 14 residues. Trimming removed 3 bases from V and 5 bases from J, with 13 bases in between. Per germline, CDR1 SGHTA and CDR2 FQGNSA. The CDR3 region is CASSLSRPGETQYF. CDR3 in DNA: TGTGCCAGCAGCTTGTCGCGTCCGGGGGAGACCCAGTACTTC.

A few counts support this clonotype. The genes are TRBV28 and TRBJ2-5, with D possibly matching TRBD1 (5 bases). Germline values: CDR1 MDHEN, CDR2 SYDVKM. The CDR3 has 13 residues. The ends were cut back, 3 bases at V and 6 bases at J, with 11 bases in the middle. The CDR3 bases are TGTGCCAGCAGTTTTGTGGGGCGACAGACCCAGTACTTC. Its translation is CASSFVGRQTQYF. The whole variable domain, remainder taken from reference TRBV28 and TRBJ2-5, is DVKVTQSSRYLVKRTGEKVFLECVQDMDHENMFWYRQDPGLGLRLIYFSYDVKMKEKGDIPEGYSVSREKKERFSLILESASTNQTSMYLCASSFVGRQTQYFGPGTRLLVL.

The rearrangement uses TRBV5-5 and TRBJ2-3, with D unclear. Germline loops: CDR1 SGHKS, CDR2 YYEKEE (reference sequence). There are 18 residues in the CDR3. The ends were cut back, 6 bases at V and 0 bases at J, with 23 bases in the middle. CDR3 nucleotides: TGTGCCAGCACGGATCGGGCACACCTATCCCCTAGCACAGATACGCAGTATTTT. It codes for CASTDRAHLSPSTDTQYF.

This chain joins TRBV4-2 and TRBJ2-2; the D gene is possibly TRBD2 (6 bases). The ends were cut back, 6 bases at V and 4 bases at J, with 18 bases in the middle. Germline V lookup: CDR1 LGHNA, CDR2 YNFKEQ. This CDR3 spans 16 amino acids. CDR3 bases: TGTGCCAGCAGGGTCAAACGGGAGTCGGGCACCGGGGAGCTGTTTTTT. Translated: CASRVKRESGTGELFF.

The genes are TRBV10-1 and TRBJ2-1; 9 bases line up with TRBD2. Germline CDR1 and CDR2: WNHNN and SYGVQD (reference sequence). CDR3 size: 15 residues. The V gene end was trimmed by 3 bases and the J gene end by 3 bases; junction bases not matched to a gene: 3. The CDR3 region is CASSEIAGVYNEQFF. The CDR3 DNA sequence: TGCGCCAGCAGTGAAATAGCGGGAGTCTACAATGAGCAGTTCTTC.

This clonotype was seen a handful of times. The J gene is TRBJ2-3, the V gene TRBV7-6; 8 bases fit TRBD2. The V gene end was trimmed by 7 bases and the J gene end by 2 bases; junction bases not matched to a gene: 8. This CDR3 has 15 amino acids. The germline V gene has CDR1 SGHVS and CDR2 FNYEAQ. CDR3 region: CASISTSALTDTQYF. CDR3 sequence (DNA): TGTGCCAGCATCTCGACTAGCGCCCTCACAGATACGCAGTATTTT.

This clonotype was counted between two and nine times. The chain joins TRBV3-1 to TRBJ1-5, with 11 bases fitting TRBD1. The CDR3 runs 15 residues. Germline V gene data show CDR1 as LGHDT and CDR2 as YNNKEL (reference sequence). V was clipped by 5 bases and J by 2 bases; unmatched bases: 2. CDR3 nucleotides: TGTGCCAGCAGCGCGGGACAGGGGGGCAATCAGCCCCAGCATTTT. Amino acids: CASSAGQGGNQPQHF.

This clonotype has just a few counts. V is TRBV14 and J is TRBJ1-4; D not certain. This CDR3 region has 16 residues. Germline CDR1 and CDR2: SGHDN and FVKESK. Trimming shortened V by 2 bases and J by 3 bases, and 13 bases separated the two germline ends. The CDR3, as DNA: TGTGCCAGCAGCCAACTCTCGGGAGGCGCTAATGAAAAACTGTTTTTT. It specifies CASSQLSGGANEKLFF.

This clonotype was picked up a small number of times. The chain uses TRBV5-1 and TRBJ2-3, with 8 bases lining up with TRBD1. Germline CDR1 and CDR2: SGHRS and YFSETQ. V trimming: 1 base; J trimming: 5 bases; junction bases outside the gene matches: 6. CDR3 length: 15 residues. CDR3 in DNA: TGCGCCAGCAGCTTGTCCCCGGACAGGGTAGATACGCAGTATTTT. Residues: CASSLSPDRVDTQYF.

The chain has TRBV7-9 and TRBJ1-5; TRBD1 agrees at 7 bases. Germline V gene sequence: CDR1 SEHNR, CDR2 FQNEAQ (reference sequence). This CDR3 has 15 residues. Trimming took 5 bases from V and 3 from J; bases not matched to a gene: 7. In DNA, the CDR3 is TGTGCCAGCAGCCCACAGGGGCTGGCCAATCAGCCCCAGCATTTT. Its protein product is CASSPQGLANQPQHF.

The DNA for the CDR3 is TGCAGTGTTCACGACAGGGGAACCTACGAGCAGTACTTC. Its protein product is CSVHDRGTYEQYF. The chain is built from TRBV20-1 and TRBJ2-7; TRBD1 matches at 8 bases. Per the germline V gene, CDR1 is DFQATT and CDR2 is SNEGSKA (reference sequence). The V and J ends lost 7 bases and 2 bases, in that order; junction bases with no gene match: 7. The CDR3 spans 13 residues.

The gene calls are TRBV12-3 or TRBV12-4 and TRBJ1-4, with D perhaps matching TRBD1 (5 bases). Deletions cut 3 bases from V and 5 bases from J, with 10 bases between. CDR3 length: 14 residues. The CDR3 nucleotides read TGTGCCAGCAGTTTTCAGGGAATCAATGAAAAACTGTTTTTT. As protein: CASSFQGINEKLFF.

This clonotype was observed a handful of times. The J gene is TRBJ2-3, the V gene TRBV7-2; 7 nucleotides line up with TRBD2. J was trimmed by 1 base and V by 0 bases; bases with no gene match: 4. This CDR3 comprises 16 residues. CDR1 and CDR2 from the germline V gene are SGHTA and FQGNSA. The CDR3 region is CASSLASGTRTDTQYF. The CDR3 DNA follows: TGTGCCAGCAGCTTAGCCAGCGGGACTCGCACAGATACGCAGTATTTT.

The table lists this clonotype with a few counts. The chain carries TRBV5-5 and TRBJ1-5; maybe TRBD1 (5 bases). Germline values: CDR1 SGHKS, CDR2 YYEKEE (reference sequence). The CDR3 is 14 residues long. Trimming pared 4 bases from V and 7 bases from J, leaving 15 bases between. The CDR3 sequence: CASSASQGDQPQHF. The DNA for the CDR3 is TGTGCCAGCAGCGCGTCGCAGGGAGACCAGCCCCAGCATTTT.

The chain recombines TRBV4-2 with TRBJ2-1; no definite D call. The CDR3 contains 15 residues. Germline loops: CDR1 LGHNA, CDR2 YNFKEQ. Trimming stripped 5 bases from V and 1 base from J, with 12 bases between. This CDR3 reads CASSGEPRSYNEQFF. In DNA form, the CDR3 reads TGTGCCAGCAGCGGAGAGCCCCGGTCCTACAATGAGCAGTTCTTC.

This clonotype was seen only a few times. Here the CDR3 DNA reads TGTGCCGCCAAGCGGGAGGGCGATGATACGCAGTATTTT. Residues: CAAKREGDDTQYF. The chain is built from TRBV7-6 and TRBJ2-3, with 10 bases fitting TRBD2. The CDR3 spans 13 residues. With 11 bases clipped from V and 6 bases from J, the junction kept 8 bases outside the gene matches. The germline V gene encodes CDR1 SGHVS and CDR2 FNYEAQ.

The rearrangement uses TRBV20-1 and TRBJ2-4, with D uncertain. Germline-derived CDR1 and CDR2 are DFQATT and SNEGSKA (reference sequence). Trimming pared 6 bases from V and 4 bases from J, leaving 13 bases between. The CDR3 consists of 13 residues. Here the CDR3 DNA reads TGCAGTGCCCTTGCCGAAAGTAAAAACATTCAGTACTTC. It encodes CSALAESKNIQYF.

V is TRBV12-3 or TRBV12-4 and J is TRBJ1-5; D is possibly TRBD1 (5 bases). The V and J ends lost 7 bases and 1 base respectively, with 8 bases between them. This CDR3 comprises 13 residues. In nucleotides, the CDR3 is TGTGCCAGCACCCGACAGAGCAATCAGCCCCAGCATTTT. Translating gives CASTRQSNQPQHF.

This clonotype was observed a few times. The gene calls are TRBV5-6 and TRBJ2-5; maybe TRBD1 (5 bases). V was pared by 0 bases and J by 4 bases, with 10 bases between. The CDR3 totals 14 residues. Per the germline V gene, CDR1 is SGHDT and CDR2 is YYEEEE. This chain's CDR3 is CASSLGAGRETQYF. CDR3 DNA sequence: TGTGCCAGCAGCTTGGGGGCAGGGCGAGAGACCCAGTACTTC.

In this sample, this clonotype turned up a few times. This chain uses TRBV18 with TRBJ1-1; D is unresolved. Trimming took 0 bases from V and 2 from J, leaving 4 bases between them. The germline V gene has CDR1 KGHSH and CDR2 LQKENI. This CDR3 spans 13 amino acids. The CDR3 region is CASSPPVNTEAFF. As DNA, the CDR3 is TGTGCCAGCTCACCACCAGTTAACACTGAAGCTTTCTTT.

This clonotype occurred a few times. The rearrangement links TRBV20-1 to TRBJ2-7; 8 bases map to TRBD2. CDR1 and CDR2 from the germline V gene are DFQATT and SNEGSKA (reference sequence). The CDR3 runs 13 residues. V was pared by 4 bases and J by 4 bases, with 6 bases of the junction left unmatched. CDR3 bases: TGCAGTGCTAAGGGTAGCGGGGTTTACGAGCAGTACTTC. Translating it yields CSAKGSGVYEQYF.

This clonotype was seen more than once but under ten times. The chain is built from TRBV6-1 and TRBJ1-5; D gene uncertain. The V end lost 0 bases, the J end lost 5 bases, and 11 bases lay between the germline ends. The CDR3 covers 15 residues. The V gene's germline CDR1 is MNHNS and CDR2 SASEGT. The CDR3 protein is CASSEAGSGDQPQHF. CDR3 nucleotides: TGTGCCAGCAGTGAAGCGGGATCAGGCGATCAGCCCCAGCATTTT.

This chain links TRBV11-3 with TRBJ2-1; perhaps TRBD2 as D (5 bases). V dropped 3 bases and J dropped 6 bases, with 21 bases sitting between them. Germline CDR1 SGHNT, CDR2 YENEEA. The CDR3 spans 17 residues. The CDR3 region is CASSFSYSDLRGNEQFF. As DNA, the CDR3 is TGTGCCAGCAGCTTTTCTTACAGTGACCTTCGGGGCAATGAGCAGTTCTTC.

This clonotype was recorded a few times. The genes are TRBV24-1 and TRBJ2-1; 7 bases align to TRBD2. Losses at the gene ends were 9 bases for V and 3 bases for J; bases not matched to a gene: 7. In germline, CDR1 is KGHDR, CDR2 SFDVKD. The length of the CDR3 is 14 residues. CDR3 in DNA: TGTGCCACCGGCCGGGCTAGCGGCTACAATGAGCAGTTCTTC. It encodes CATGRASGYNEQFF.